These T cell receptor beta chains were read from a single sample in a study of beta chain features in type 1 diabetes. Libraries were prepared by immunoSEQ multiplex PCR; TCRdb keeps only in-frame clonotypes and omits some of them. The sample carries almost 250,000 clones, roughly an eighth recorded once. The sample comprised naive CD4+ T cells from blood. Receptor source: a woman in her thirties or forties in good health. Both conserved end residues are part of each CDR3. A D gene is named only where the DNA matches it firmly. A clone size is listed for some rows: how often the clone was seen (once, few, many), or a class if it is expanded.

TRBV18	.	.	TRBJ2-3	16	CASSPLPNPVSDTQYF	TGTGCCAGCTCACCTCTCCCTAACCCTGTGTCAGATACGCAGTATTTT
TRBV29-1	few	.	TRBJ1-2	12	CSVLRGDGGYTF	TGCAGCGTCTTGCGGGGCGATGGCGGCTACACCTTC
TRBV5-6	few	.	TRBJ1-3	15	CASSFLGAGGNTIYF	TGTGCCAGCAGCTTCCTGGGGGCGGGTGGAAACACCATATATTTT
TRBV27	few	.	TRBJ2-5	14	CASLLGGVGETQYF	TGTGCCAGCCTCCTAGGGGGGGTTGGAGAGACCCAGTACTTC
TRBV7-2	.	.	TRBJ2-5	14	CASSLAQVRETQYF	TGTGCCAGCAGCTTAGCGCAAGTCCGGGAGACCCAGTACTTC
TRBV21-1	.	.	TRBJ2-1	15	CASSDRDSQDHEQFF	TGTGCCAGCAGCGACCGGGACAGTCAGGACCATGAGCAGTTCTTC
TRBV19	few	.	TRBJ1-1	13	CASSPRGPAEAFF	TGTGCCAGTAGTCCCAGGGGACCGGCTGAAGCTTTCTTT
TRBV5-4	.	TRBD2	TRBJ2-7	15	CASSPASGGLYEQYF	TGTGCCAGCAGCCCGGCTAGCGGGGGGCTATACGAGCAGTACTTC
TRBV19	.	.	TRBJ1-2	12	CASQSTENGYTF	TGTGCCAGTCAGTCGACAGAGAATGGCTACACCTTC
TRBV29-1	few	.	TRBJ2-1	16	CSVEDRGGGPYNEQFF	TGCAGCGTTGAAGATCGAGGCGGGGGCCCCTACAATGAGCAGTTCTTC
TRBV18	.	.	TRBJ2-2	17	CASSRPGGGSNTGELFF	TGTGCCAGCTCACGCCCCGGAGGGGGCTCAAACACCGGGGAGCTGTTTTTT
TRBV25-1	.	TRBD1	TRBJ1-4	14	CASRRLGQGEKLFF	TGTGCCAGCAGGCGACTCGGACAGGGGGAAAAACTGTTTTTT
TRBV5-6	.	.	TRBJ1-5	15	CASSLGWGPDQPQHF	TGTGCCAGCAGCCTCGGTTGGGGCCCGGATCAGCCCCAGCATTTT
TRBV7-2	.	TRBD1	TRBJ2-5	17	CASSQPRGQQLKETQYF	TGTGCCAGCAGCCAACCGAGGGGACAGCAACTTAAAGAGACCCAGTACTTC
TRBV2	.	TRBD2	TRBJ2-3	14	CASSVGGGTDTQYF	TGTGCCAGCAGTGTCGGGGGGGGCACAGATACGCAGTATTTT
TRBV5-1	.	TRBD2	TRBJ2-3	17	CASSLAMAGGLTDTQYF	TGCGCCAGCAGCTTGGCTATGGCGGGGGGACTCACAGATACGCAGTATTTT
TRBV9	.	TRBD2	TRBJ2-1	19	CASSVATSGGRSSYNEQFF	TGTGCCAGCAGCGTAGCTACTAGCGGGGGCCGAAGCTCCTACAATGAGCAGTTCTTC
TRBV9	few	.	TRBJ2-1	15	CASSVRDSSYNEQFF	TGTGCCAGCAGCGTCCGCGACAGCTCCTACAATGAGCAGTTCTTC
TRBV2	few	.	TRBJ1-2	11	CASSAGDGYTF	TGTGCCAGCAGTGCAGGGGATGGCTACACCTTC
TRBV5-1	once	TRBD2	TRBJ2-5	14	CASSLAGGQETQYF	TGCGCCAGCAGCCTAGCGGGGGGACAAGAGACCCAGTACTTC
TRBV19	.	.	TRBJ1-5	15	CASNPEGYRNQPQHF	TGTGCCAGTAACCCCGAGGGTTATCGCAATCAGCCCCAGCATTTT
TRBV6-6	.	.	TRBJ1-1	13	CASVSRRDTEAFF	TGTGCCAGCGTCTCACGGAGAGACACTGAAGCTTTCTTT
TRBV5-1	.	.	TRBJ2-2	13	CAAGKGNTGELFF	TGCGCGGCGGGAAAGGGAAACACCGGGGAGCTGTTTTTT
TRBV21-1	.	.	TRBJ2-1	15	CASSTGGGPYNEQFF	TGTGCCAGCAGCACTGGGGGGGGGCCCTACAATGAGCAGTTCTTC
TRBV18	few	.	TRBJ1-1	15	CASSPLLQDTSEAFF	TGTGCCAGCTCACCATTACTACAGGACACAAGTGAAGCTTTCTTT
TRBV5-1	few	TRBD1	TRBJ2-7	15	CASSLGGTALYEQYF	TGCGCCAGCAGCTTGGGAGGGACAGCCCTCTACGAGCAGTACTTC
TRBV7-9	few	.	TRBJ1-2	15	CASSLARGRSFGYTF	TGTGCCAGCAGCTTAGCGCGGGGGAGGAGCTTTGGCTACACCTTC
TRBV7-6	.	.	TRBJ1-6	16	CASSKGGSSYNSPLHF	TGTGCCAGCAGTAAAGGAGGGAGCTCCTATAATTCACCCCTCCACTTT
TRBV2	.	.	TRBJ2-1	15	CASSDRGGIGNEQFF	TGTGCCAGCAGTGATCGAGGGGGTATCGGCAATGAGCAGTTCTTC
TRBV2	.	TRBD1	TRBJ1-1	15	CASTAPGQGAAEAFF	TGTGCCAGCACCGCCCCGGGACAGGGGGCTGCTGAAGCTTTCTTT
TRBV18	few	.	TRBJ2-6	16	CASSPTGSSGANVLTF	TGTGCCAGCTCACCTACAGGGTCCTCTGGGGCCAACGTCCTGACTTTC